The TCR beta chain under discussion was sequenced for a study of blood T cell repertoires in COVID-19. With V trimmed by 2 bases and J by 2 bases, 5 bases remained unmatched. CDR3 size: 16 residues. Per the germline V gene, CDR1 is SNHLY and CDR2 is FYNNEI. Original handling: Amplification from reference gene primers served as the basis for estimated nucleated cell counts. Repertoires were generated with immunoSEQ multiplex PCR, while TCRdb's copy carries only in-frame clones and drops some. That table is the source of V, J and clone size, and D and trimming were worked out from the DNA. The sample holds about 160,000 clones, about 92% seen once.

The sequencing input was peripheral blood. The chain employs TRBV2 and TRBJ1-5; TRBD1 matches at 8 bases. This TCR was sampled from a man in his fifties or sixties with active or convalescent COVID-19. DNA for the CDR3: TGTGCCAGCAGTGAACAGACAGGGGTCGGCAATCAGCCCCAGCATTTT. Translated: CASSEQTGVGNQPQHF. The variable domain in full, with the rest retrieved from reference TRBV2 and TRBJ1-5, is EPEVTQTPSHQVTQMGQEVILRCVPISNHLYFYWYRQILGQKVEFLVSFYNNEISEKSEIFDDQFSVERPDGSNFTLKIRSTKLEDSAMYFCASSEQTGVGNQPQHFGDGTRLSIL.